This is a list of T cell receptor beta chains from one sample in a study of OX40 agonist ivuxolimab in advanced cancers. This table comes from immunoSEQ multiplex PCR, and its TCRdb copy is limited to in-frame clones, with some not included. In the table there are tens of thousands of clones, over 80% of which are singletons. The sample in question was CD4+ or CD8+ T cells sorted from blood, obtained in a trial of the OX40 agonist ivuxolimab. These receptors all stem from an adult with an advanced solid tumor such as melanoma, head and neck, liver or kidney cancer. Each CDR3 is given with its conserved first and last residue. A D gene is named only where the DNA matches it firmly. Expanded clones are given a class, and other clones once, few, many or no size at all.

CDR3: CASSLRLAGGDAGTGELFF; DNA: TGCGCCAGCAGCCTCAGACTAGCGGGGGGGGACGCTGGCACCGGGGAGCTGTTTTTT; J: TRBJ2-2; size: -; D: TRBD2; V: TRBV4-1
CDR3: CASRQGGGSNYGYTF; DNA: TGTGCCAGCAGACAAGGGGGGGGCTCTAACTATGGCTACACCTTC; J: TRBJ1-2; size: -; D: -; V: TRBV6-1
CDR3: CASPGTGVINEQFF; DNA: TGTGCCAGCCCCGGGACAGGGGTGATCAATGAGCAGTTCTTC; J: TRBJ2-1; size: -; D: TRBD1; V: TRBV2
CDR3: CASSFGRSYEQYF; DNA: TGCGCCAGCAGCTTCGGTCGATCCTACGAGCAGTACTTC; J: TRBJ2-7; size: -; D: -; V: TRBV5-1
CDR3: CSVGYRNQPQHF; DNA: TGCAGCGTGGGATACCGCAATCAGCCCCAGCATTTT; J: TRBJ1-5; size: -; D: -; V: TRBV29-1
CDR3: CASSIDQGFSNQPQHF; DNA: TGTGCCAGTAGTATAGATCAGGGATTTAGCAATCAGCCCCAGCATTTT; J: TRBJ1-5; size: -; D: -; V: TRBV19
CDR3: CASSMTTGGAYTEAFF; DNA: TGTGCCAGTAGTATGACCACCGGGGGGGCCTACACTGAAGCTTTCTTT; J: TRBJ1-1; size: -; D: -; V: TRBV19
CDR3: CASSLGTKGPTDTQYF; DNA: TGTGCCAGCAGCTTAGGGACCAAGGGGCCAACAGATACGCAGTATTTT; J: TRBJ2-3; size: -; D: -; V: TRBV5-8
CDR3: CATSRGTGYDYGYTF; DNA: TGTGCCACCAGCAGGGGGACAGGGTATGACTATGGCTACACCTTC; J: TRBJ1-2; size: -; D: TRBD1; V: TRBV15
CDR3: CASSPQGASTGELFF; DNA: TGTGCCAGCAGTCCCCAGGGGGCTAGCACCGGGGAGCTGTTTTTT; J: TRBJ2-2; size: -; D: TRBD1; V: TRBV28
CDR3: CASSQTTSGRNTQYF; DNA: TGCGCCAGCAGTCAGACGACTAGCGGGAGAAATACGCAGTATTTT; J: TRBJ2-3; size: -; D: TRBD2; V: TRBV4-1
CDR3: CASSSGTGFTGELFF; DNA: TGTGCCAGCAGCTCAGGGACAGGGTTCACCGGGGAGCTGTTTTTT; J: TRBJ2-2; size: once; D: TRBD1; V: TRBV11-2
CDR3: CASSIQGASSGYTF; DNA: TGTGCCAGTAGTATTCAGGGGGCGTCGAGCGGCTACACCTTC; J: TRBJ1-2; size: -; D: TRBD1; V: TRBV19
CDR3: CASSFGDSGNTIYF; DNA: TGCGCCAGCAGCTTTGGGGATTCGGGAAACACCATATATTTT; J: TRBJ1-3; size: -; D: -; V: TRBV5-1